These 24 T cell receptor beta chains originate from one sample sequenced in a study of T cell repertoires in cytomegalovirus infection. MiXCR was run by TCRdb on the reads, yielding one entry per CDR3 protein. Counted here are fewer than 1,000,000 distinct CDR3 sequences, around 29% occurring once; the ten biggest clones make up roughly 13%. No antigens are known for them. The material was cultured CD8+ T cells from PBMCs, obtained from culture after CMV antigen stimulation. The source of these receptors is a human donor in good health (CMV status not recorded). Some clones in this sample may be carry-over from other donors' samples.

In the case of this clonotype: This clone may be a read error of a much larger clone one base away. V and J are TRBV7-9 and TRBJ2-5, with no clear D. This CDR3 has 16 amino acids. Germline assignment: CDR1 SEHNR and CDR2 FQNEAQ (reference sequence). The CDR3 DNA reads as TGTTCCAGCAGCTTCGGCGTGGAGTGGGCTCAAGAGACCCAGTACTTC. Its translation: CSSSFGVEWAQETQYF.

This clonotype was counted many times. This sequence joins TRBV6-6 and TRBJ2-1; D might be TRBD1 or TRBD2, each matching 5 bases. V was pared by 2 bases and J by 0 bases, with 20 bases between. The CDR3 loop spans 19 amino acids. Germline V gene data show CDR1 as MNHNY and CDR2 as SVGAGI (reference sequence). CDR3 bases: TGTGCCAGCAGTTACCCGCATGGGGCCGGGGTAAGCTCCTACAATGAGCAGTTCTTC. It yields the protein CASSYPHGAGVSSYNEQFF.

This clonotype appeared a few times. The V and J genes are TRBV7-8 and TRBJ2-1; unclear D gene. Per germline, CDR1 SGHVS and CDR2 FQNEAQ. CDR3 length: 12 residues. V dropped 1 base and J dropped 12 bases, with 10 bases sitting between them. The DNA of the CDR3 is TGTGCCAGCAGCTTAGGAGACTTCGGGCAGTTCTTC. Translated: CASSLGDFGQFF.

The rearrangement joins TRBV15 to TRBJ1-1; no clear D. The germline CDR1 and CDR2 sequences are LNHNV and YYDKDF (reference sequence). V shed 0 bases and J shed 3 bases, with 8 bases lying between them. The length of the CDR3 is 14 residues. CDR3 sequence: CATSRDLGDTEAFF. The CDR3 DNA follows: TGTGCCACCAGCAGAGATCTGGGTGACACTGAAGCTTTCTTT.

The rearrangement joins TRBV6-5 to TRBJ1-6; 8 bases are a match to TRBD1. The CDR3 is 13 amino acids. Germline CDR1 and CDR2: MNHEY and SVGAGI. The V and J ends lost 6 bases and 9 bases, in that order; junction bases with no gene match: 4. The CDR3 DNA sequence: TGTGCCAGCAGCAGGGGGCTTGGTTCACCCCTCCACTTT. It codes for CASSRGLGSPLHF.

This clonotype has just a few counts. The chain recombines TRBV6-1 with TRBJ2-5; D not certain. Germline CDR1 MNHNS, CDR2 SASEGT. Trimming shortened V by 1 base and J by 1 base, and 7 bases separated the two germline ends. The CDR3 contains 14 residues. In nucleotides, the CDR3 is TGTGCCAGCAGTGAAGAGGCAGTCCAAGAGACCCAGTACTTC. Translation gives CASSEEAVQETQYF.

The rearrangement uses TRBV4-3 and TRBJ2-1; 10 bases are shared with TRBD2. The germline CDR1 and CDR2 sequences are LGHNA and YSLEER. The CDR3 consists of 20 residues. The junction had 18 bases not matched to a gene; V was cut back by 0 bases and J by 7 bases. The CDR3 loop is CASSQDGAMVAKRGGNEQFF. CDR3 DNA sequence: TGCGCCAGCAGCCAAGATGGGGCTATGGTAGCGAAGCGGGGGGGGAATGAGCAGTTCTTC.

The V gene is TRBV13, the J gene TRBJ1-1; perhaps TRBD1 as D (5 bases). In germline, CDR1 is PRHDT, CDR2 FYEKMQ (reference sequence). This CDR3 region has 14 residues. Trimming took off 5 bases at V and 2 bases at J, with 12 bases between the two ends. DNA for the CDR3: TGTGCCAGCAGCATACAGGACCTCAACACTGAAGCTTTCTTT. It specifies CASSIQDLNTEAFF.

This clonotype was counted between two and nine times. J is TRBJ1-2 and V is TRBV7-9, with D possibly TRBD1 on 6 matching bases. The CDR3 totals 14 residues. Trimming removed 5 bases from V and 4 bases from J, with 14 bases in between. The V gene's germline CDR1 is SEHNR and CDR2 FQNEAQ (reference sequence). The CDR3 DNA reads as TGTGCCAGCAGCGATCGACAGGACCCCTATGGCTACACCTTC. This sequence encodes CASSDRQDPYGYTF. The whole variable domain, remainder taken from reference TRBV7-9 and TRBJ1-2, is DTGVSQNPRHKITKRGQNVTFRCDPISEHNRLYWYRQTLGQGPEFLTYFQNEAQLEKSRLLSDRFSAERPKGSFSTLEIQRTEQGDSAMYLCASSDRQDPYGYTFGSGTRLTVV.

In this sample, this clonotype turned up once. The V and J genes are TRBV5-5 and TRBJ2-2; D gene uncertain. Germline V gene lookup returns CDR1 SGHKS and CDR2 YYEKEE (reference sequence). V lost 6 bases to trimming and J lost 7 bases, with 22 bases between them. The CDR3 is 16 amino acids. CDR3 DNA: TGTGCCAGCACCTCCGGCGTGACGGAGTACATCGGGGAGCTGTTTTTT. It is translated as CASTSGVTEYIGELFF.

This clonotype was picked up a small number of times. The chain combines TRBV27 with TRBJ2-1; D is ambiguous. CDR1 and CDR2 (germline): MNHEY, SMNVEV (reference sequence). Between the trimmed V and J ends, which lost 3 bases and 5 bases, there was a span of 11 bases. The CDR3 consists of 14 residues. The CDR3 nucleotides read TGTGCCAGCAGTTTCATACCCCTCCACAATGAGCAGTTCTTC. This encodes CASSFIPLHNEQFF.

This clonotype was recorded a few times. The chain recombines TRBV5-1 with TRBJ2-1; 11 bases fit TRBD1. CDR3 length equals 17 residues. CDR1 SGHRS and CDR2 YFSETQ come from the germline V gene. V lost 4 bases and J lost 4; bases outside the gene matches: 10. The CDR3 DNA reads TGCGCCAGCAGCAATGAACCGGGACAGGGGGTTTACAATGAGCAGTTCTTC. Its protein is CASSNEPGQGVYNEQFF.

The chain recombines TRBV19 with TRBJ2-3; no definite D call. V was shortened by 3 bases and J by 6 bases, with 10 bases between the two germline ends. Germline V gene sequence: CDR1 LNHDA, CDR2 SQIVND (reference sequence). The CDR3 spans 13 residues. The CDR3 bases are TGTGCCAGTAGTATCCCGGTGGTGGATACGCAGTATTTT. Protein: CASSIPVVDTQYF.

The chain has TRBV6-1 and TRBJ2-7, with a weak D call TRBD1 (5 bases). Between the trimmed V and J ends, which lost 6 bases and 2 bases, there was a span of 8 bases. The CDR3 is made up of 12 amino acids. Germline CDR1 and CDR2: MNHNS and SASEGT. The CDR3 here is CASSARAYEQYV. The DNA for the CDR3 is TGTGCCAGCAGCGCCAGGGCCTACGAGCAGTACGTC.

The genes are TRBV11-3 and TRBJ2-7; the match to TRBD2 covers 10 bases. CDR1 and CDR2 from the germline V gene are SGHNT and YENEEA. The CDR3 spans 16 residues. V gave up 5 bases and J gave up 5 bases; unmatched junction bases: 12. The CDR3 nucleotides read TGTGCCAGCAGCAAACAACTAGCGGGGATACCCAACGAGCAGTACGTC. It encodes CASSKQLAGIPNEQYV.

Note on this clonotype: A read error is possible here, since a much larger clone lies one base away. V usage is TRBV6-5 and J usage is TRBJ1-3; D may be TRBD1 (6 bases). This CDR3 is built from 15 residues. V was pared by 10 bases and J by 0 bases, with 16 bases between. Per the germline V gene, CDR1 is MNHEY and CDR2 is SVGAGI. In DNA form, the CDR3 reads TGTGCCAACAGCCAAGGGACAAGCTCTGGAAACACCATATATTTT. It encodes CANSQGTSSGNTIYF.

As regards this clonotype: A much larger clone lies a single base off, so this may be a read error. This sequence joins TRBV20-1 and TRBJ1-1; 8 nucleotides match TRBD1. The CDR3 spans 15 residues. V lost 7 bases to trimming and J lost 3 bases; unmatched junction nucleotides: 13. Germline V gives CDR1 DFQATT, CDR2 SNEGSKA (reference sequence). CDR3 in DNA: TGCAGTGACCCGACAGGGGAAAAAGGGGACACTGAAGCTTTCTTT. Its translation: CSDPTGEKGDTEAFF.

The CDR3 coding sequence is TGTGCCAGCAGTCACGCGGGGGGCTACGAGCAGTACGTC. Amino acids: CASSHAGGYEQYV. The chain couples TRBV28 to TRBJ2-7, with 8 bases identical to TRBD2. The J segment lost 3 bases and the V segment lost 5 bases, leaving 3 bases of the junction unmatched. The germline V gene has CDR1 MDHEN and CDR2 SYDVKM. The CDR3 loop spans 13 amino acids.

The rearrangement links TRBV7-9 to TRBJ2-5; 7 bases map to TRBD1. The CDR3 sequence is 15 residues long. V lost 5 bases to trimming and J lost 4 bases; unmatched junction nucleotides: 10. Germline V gene data show CDR1 as SEHNR and CDR2 as FQNEAQ (reference sequence). CDR3 in amino acids: CASSTRQGQGETQYF. CDR3 bases: TGTGCCAGCAGCACTCGACAGGGTCAGGGAGAGACCCAGTACTTC.

The chain links TRBV6-1 to TRBJ1-4, with TRBD1 matching over 7 bases. V dropped 1 base and J dropped 3; count of bases not matched to a gene: 14. Germline CDR1 reads MNHNS; CDR2 reads SASEGT. This CDR3 is built from 19 residues. CDR3 sequence reads: CASSEEVTGTLVANEKLFF. The CDR3 DNA follows: TGTGCCAGCAGTGAAGAGGTGACAGGGACGTTAGTGGCTAATGAAAAACTGTTTTTT.

The gene calls are TRBV12-3 or TRBV12-4 and TRBJ1-1; a weak D match, TRBD1 (5 bases). The ends were cut back, 6 bases at V and 6 bases at J, with 14 bases in the middle. The CDR3 consists of 13 residues. The CDR3 loop reads CASSGHGSPEAFF. CDR3 nucleotide sequence: TGTGCCAGCAGCGGACATGGTAGTCCTGAAGCTTTCTTT.

With respect to this clonotype: The junction and the germline gene differ at one end; a read error may be behind it. The J gene is TRBJ2-1, the V gene TRBV5-6, with 10 positions matching TRBD2. This CDR3 spans 18 amino acids. Germline CDR1 reads SGHDT; CDR2 reads YYEEEE. The DNA for the CDR3 is TGTCCCAGCAGGGAGGCTAGCGGGGGCGATAGCTCCTACAATGAGCAGTTCTTC. This encodes CPSREASGGDSSYNEQFF.

V and J are TRBV6-4 and TRBJ1-1, with D perhaps matching TRBD1 (6 bases). Germline-derived CDR1 and CDR2 are MRHNA and SNTAGT. The CDR3 totals 16 residues. V lost 6 bases, J lost 4 bases, and 21 bases lay in between. The CDR3 is CASRLGGHGSGTEAFF. In DNA, the CDR3 is TGTGCCAGCAGGTTGGGGGGGCATGGGTCAGGCACTGAAGCTTTCTTT.

The gene calls are TRBV7-9 and TRBJ1-2; D remains unclear. The CDR3 consists of 13 residues. CDR1 is SEHNR, CDR2 FQNEAQ, per germline (reference sequence). Trimming took 4 bases from V and 8 from J, leaving 14 bases between them. The DNA of the CDR3 is TGTGCCAGCAGCTCTTCCGGGTCCTTAGGCTACACCTTC. Its protein product is CASSSSGSLGYTF.